This paragraph reports one T cell receptor beta chain. V dropped 3 bases and J dropped 4 bases, with 12 bases sitting between them. CDR1 and CDR2 (germline): LGHDT, YNNKEL (reference sequence). This CDR3 spans 14 amino acids. Clones were sequenced by immunoSEQ multiplex PCR, and TCRdb holds only the in-frame ones, with some missing. The sample has about 64,000 clones, about 88% seen once; the top ten hold around 4.2%. The data were obtained in a study of blood T cell repertoires in COVID-19. Across the study: COVID-19 samples collected from the United States, Italy and Spain covered acute and convalescent phases.

The TCR was taken from a man in his sixties or seventies with acute or convalescent COVID-19. The rearrangement joins TRBV3-1 (or the pseudogene TRBV3-2) to TRBJ2-5, with a tentative D call TRBD2 (7 bases). The source material was peripheral blood. The CDR3 loop reads CASSHQRGAETQYF. CDR3 bases: TGTGCCAGCAGCCATCAACGGGGGGCAGAGACCCAGTACTTC.